These 10 T cell receptor beta chains were all obtained from the same sample, sequenced in a study of blood T cell repertoires in COVID-19. Repertoires were generated with immunoSEQ multiplex PCR, while TCRdb's copy carries only in-frame clones and drops some. Of 150,000 to 200,000 clones listed, over 80% are singletons. Sequenced material: PBMCs or T cells enriched from blood (not recorded which). Every receptor here comes from a woman in her sixties who had recovered from COVID-19.

The chain is built from TRBV19 and TRBJ2-2, with D perhaps TRBD2 (5 bases). Germline lookup yields CDR1 LNHDA and CDR2 SQIVND (reference sequence). Trimming shortened V by 5 bases and J by 4 bases, and 17 bases separated the two germline ends. The CDR3 runs 16 residues. In nucleotides, the CDR3 is TGTGCCAGTAGTTTACGACGGTTGGGGAGCACCGGGGAGCTGTTTTTT. As protein: CASSLRRLGSTGELFF.

The chain links TRBV23-1 to TRBJ2-7; D remains ambiguous. TRBV23-1 is noted as an ORF with a role that remains uncertain. The V gene lost 4 bases and the J gene lost 3 bases, with 10 bases spanning the gap. The CDR3 has 13 amino acids. The CDR3 is CASSRSVFYEQYF. The CDR3 nucleotides are TGCGCCAGCAGTCGTTCAGTCTTCTACGAGCAGTACTTC.

The J gene is TRBJ2-7, the V gene TRBV7-9; 13 bases are shared with TRBD2. The ends lost 5 bases at V and 7 bases at J; junction bases unmatched: 8. The CDR3 consists of 15 residues. Germline CDR1 SEHNR, CDR2 FQNEAQ (reference sequence). Here the CDR3 reads CASSLTSGGAFEQYF. As DNA, the CDR3 is TGTGCCAGCAGCCTAACTAGCGGGGGGGCGTTTGAGCAGTACTTC.

This clone was observed once. The rearrangement uses TRBV29-1 and TRBJ1-5; D may be TRBD1 (6 bases). The V gene's germline CDR1 is SQVTM and CDR2 ANQGSEA. The CDR3 is made up of 12 amino acids. The V and J ends lost 4 bases and 5 bases respectively, with 9 bases between them. The CDR3 nucleotides read TGCAGCGTTGGGGAGGGGGATCAGCCCCAGCATTTT. Translating it yields CSVGEGDQPQHF.

This chain uses TRBV7-2 with TRBJ2-2; D perhaps matches TRBD2 (5 bases). V was pared by 1 base and J by 0 bases, with 15 bases between. This CDR3 is 18 amino acids long. Germline loops: CDR1 SGHTA, CDR2 FQGNSA. The CDR3 nucleotides read TGTGCCAGCAGCTTAGGATTCGGGGATCCCGCGAACACCGGGGAGCTGTTTTTT. It yields the protein CASSLGFGDPANTGELFF.

The chain joins TRBV19 to TRBJ1-6; 8 nucleotides match TRBD1. V dropped 7 bases and J dropped 7; count of bases not matched to a gene: 6. CDR3 length equals 14 residues. CDR1 and CDR2 from the germline V gene are LNHDA and SQIVND (reference sequence). Written as DNA, the CDR3 is TGTGCCAGTACCAAGGACAGGGCGAATTCACCCCTCCACTTT. It is translated as CASTKDRANSPLHF.

The J gene is TRBJ2-3, the V gene TRBV7-2; a weak D match, TRBD1 (6 bases). V shed 2 bases and J shed 3 bases, with 9 bases lying between them. Germline CDR1 SGHTA, CDR2 FQGNSA. This CDR3 comprises 14 residues. For the CDR3, the DNA is TGTGCCAGCAGCTTATCGACAGGTACAGATACGCAGTATTTT. Translating gives CASSLSTGTDTQYF.

The V call is TRBV7-8, the J call TRBJ1-6; unclear D gene. The CDR3 consists of 15 residues. The V gene lost 1 base and the J gene lost 9 bases, with 13 bases spanning the gap. Germline assignment: CDR1 SGHVS and CDR2 FQNEAQ. The CDR3 region is CASSLGSQRGSPLHF. In DNA, the CDR3 is TGTGCCAGCAGCTTAGGTAGCCAGCGCGGTTCACCCCTCCACTTT.

This chain links TRBV27 with TRBJ2-3, with D uncertain. Germline V gene data show CDR1 as MNHEY and CDR2 as SMNVEV (reference sequence). Between the trimmed V and J ends, which lost 0 bases and 3 bases, there was a span of 4 bases. CDR3 length: 13 amino acids. The CDR3 spells CASSLSYTDTQYF. Written as DNA, the CDR3 is TGTGCCAGCAGTTTATCCTATACAGATACGCAGTATTTT.

The rearrangement uses TRBV28 and TRBJ1-2, with 12 bases identical to TRBD1. This CDR3 is 18 amino acids long. With 5 bases clipped from V and 2 bases from J, the junction kept 12 bases outside the gene matches. Germline CDR1 reads MDHEN; CDR2 reads SYDVKM. Written as DNA, the CDR3 is TGTGCCAGCAGTCAGGACCGGGACAGGGGGCGCTTCAACTATGGCTACACCTTC. Protein: CASSQDRDRGRFNYGYTF.